The rows below give T cell receptor beta chains drawn from one sample of a study of preoperative IRX-2 immunotherapy in early breast cancer. Libraries were prepared by immunoSEQ multiplex PCR; TCRdb keeps only in-frame clonotypes and omits some of them. The sample records around 13,000 clones, roughly 91% being singletons. The sample was taken from a patient treated with IRX-2 immunotherapy. The receptors stem from a human donor with breast cancer. Both conserved end residues are part of each CDR3. The D gene is left open where the match is weak. Clone size appears in some rows only: once, few, many, or a class for an expanded clone.

j_call	d_call	v_call	clone_size	cdr3_nt	cdr3_aa
TRBJ2-5	TRBD1	TRBV14	once	TGTGCCAGCAGCCCGGGACAGGGAAGAGAGACCCAGTACTTC	CASSPGQGRETQYF
TRBJ1-5	.	TRBV6-5	.	TGTGCCAGCAGGAATAGCAATCAGCCCCAGCATTTT	CASRNSNQPQHF
TRBJ1-2	TRBD1	TRBV7-2	.	TGTGCCAGCAGCATCCGGGACAGGGGGAGCGGCTACACCTTC	CASSIRDRGSGYTF
TRBJ1-1	.	TRBV5-1	once	TGCGCCAGCAGCTTTGGGACACGCTCGAACACTGAAGCTTTCTTT	CASSFGTRSNTEAFF
TRBJ2-7	.	TRBV29-1	once	TGCAGCGCCAAAAGGGGTGGTTACGAGCAGTACTTC	CSAKRGGYEQYF
TRBJ2-5	TRBD2	TRBV13	.	TGTGCCAGCAGCTTCGGGGGGGGGTCCGAGACCCAGTACTTC	CASSFGGGSETQYF
TRBJ2-5	.	TRBV18	once	TGTGCCAGCTCACCACCTAACTGGCAAGAGACCCAGTACTTC	CASSPPNWQETQYF
TRBJ1-4	.	TRBV6-6	.	TGTGCCAGCAGTCCCAAGGGGGGCGGGTTGGAAAAACTGTTTTTT	CASSPKGGGLEKLFF
TRBJ2-3	TRBD1	TRBV2	.	TGTGCCAGCATTAGGACAGGGTCCGGGACAGATACGCAGTATTTT	CASIRTGSGTDTQYF
TRBJ1-2	TRBD1	TRBV28	.	TGTGCCAGCAATTTGGCAGGGACAGCCTCTGGGAAACTCTATGGCTACACCTTC	CASNLAGTASGKLYGYTF
TRBJ2-3	TRBD2	TRBV5-1	.	TGCGCCAGCAGCCGTGGGAGGGGCACGATGACAGATACGCAGTATTTT	CASSRGRGTMTDTQYF
TRBJ2-3	TRBD2	TRBV5-1	.	TGCGCCAGCAGCCTGACTAGCGGGGGGCCCTATCCCCAGTATTTT	CASSLTSGGPYPQYF
TRBJ1-6	.	TRBV27	few	TGTGCCAGCAGTTTCACCCGGACGGTGCCACCCCTCCACTTT	CASSFTRTVPPLHF
TRBJ1-4	TRBD1	TRBV10-3	.	TGTGCCAGCAAACAGGGGGCTCGTGAAAAACTGTTTTTT	CASKQGAREKLFF
TRBJ1-5	.	TRBV19	few	TGTGCCAGTAGTATTTGGGGAAGAGCCCAGCATTTT	CASSIWGRAQHF
TRBJ1-1	.	TRBV18	.	TGTGCCAGCTCACCAAGGGCGGTGAACACTGAAGCTTTCTTT	CASSPRAVNTEAFF
TRBJ2-7	.	TRBV5-1	.	TGCGCCAGCAGCTTGGCCACCCACGAGCAGTACTTC	CASSLATHEQYF
TRBJ2-1	TRBD2	TRBV28	few	TGTGCCAGCAGTTTATCCGGGGGGGCCTACAATGAGCAGTTCTTC	CASSLSGGAYNEQFF
TRBJ2-3	.	TRBV5-6	.	TGTGCCAGCAGCTTTCAGATAGATACGCAGTATTTT	CASSFQIDTQYF
TRBJ2-5	TRBD1	TRBV5-1	.	TGCGCCAGCAGCTTTGCCCCCTACAGGGGGCGGCGGGAGACCCAGTACTTC	CASSFAPYRGRRETQYF
TRBJ2-1	TRBD2	TRBV4-1	.	TGCGCCAGCAGCCAAGGACTAGCGGGGTTTGAGCAGTTCTTC	CASSQGLAGFEQFF
TRBJ2-1	TRBD1	TRBV18	.	TGTGCCAGCTCACTGGCCCAGACAGGGGGCACCTACAATGAGCAGTTCTTC	CASSLAQTGGTYNEQFF
TRBJ1-1	.	TRBV5-4	.	TGTGCCAGCAGCCCTTGGAGCGGGGAAGCTTTCTTT	CASSPWSGEAFF
TRBJ2-7	TRBD2	TRBV7-6	.	TGTGCCAGCAGCCACAGGCCTAGCGGGGACACCTACGAGCAGTACTTC	CASSHRPSGDTYEQYF
TRBJ1-1	.	TRBV6-6	.	TGTGCCAGCAGTACCGAGGAGCAGTCTGAAGCTTTCTTT	CASSTEEQSEAFF
TRBJ1-6	TRBD1	TRBV10-3	.	TGTGCCATCAGTGAGTCCGGGACAGGGTATAATTCACCCCTCCACTTT	CAISESGTGYNSPLHF
TRBJ1-6	.	TRBV10-2	few	TGCGCCAGCAGCGACGCCAAGGGTTCACCCCTCCACTTT	CASSDAKGSPLHF
TRBJ1-3	.	TRBV30	once	TGTGCCTGGAGTGTACGCAGGGACTCTGGAAACACCATATATTTT	CAWSVRRDSGNTIYF
TRBJ1-2	.	TRBV29-1	.	TGCAGCGGGGCTGACAGAGGAATTAACTATGGCTACACCTTC	CSGADRGINYGYTF
TRBJ1-1	.	TRBV6-6	once	TGTGCCAGTTTTCGGGCGGGGGAGAACACTGAAGCTTTCTTT	CASFRAGENTEAFF
TRBJ2-1	.	TRBV5-6	.	TGTGCCAGCAGCTTGGGTGGTTACAATAAGCAGTTCTTC	CASSLGGYNKQFF
TRBJ2-3	TRBD2	TRBV18	.	TGTGCCAGCTCACCACTCGGACTAGCGGGGAGCACAGATACGCAGTATTTT	CASSPLGLAGSTDTQYF
TRBJ1-5	.	TRBV7-2	.	TGTGCCAGCAGCTTAGGGTTGCGTCGGCCCCAGCATTTT	CASSLGLRRPQHF
TRBJ1-6	.	TRBV7-9	few	TGTGCCAGCAGCCGAGGGGGGGACGGTTCACCCCTCCACTTT	CASSRGGDGSPLHF
TRBJ1-2	.	TRBV19	.	TGTGCCAGTAGTATTCAGGGCAGGGTAAACTATGGCTACACCTTC	CASSIQGRVNYGYTF
TRBJ1-2	.	TRBV6-1	.	TGTGCCAGCAGTGAAGTCCAGCGTGGTGGCTACACCTTC	CASSEVQRGGYTF
TRBJ1-2	.	TRBV6-5	few	TGTGCCAGCAGCCAAATGATGACAGGAGGCTACACCTTC	CASSQMMTGGYTF
TRBJ2-3	TRBD2	TRBV5-1	.	TGCGCCAGCAGCTTGGGTCGCAGGGGCACTAGCGGGGGGACAGATACGCAGTATTTT	CASSLGRRGTSGGTDTQYF
TRBJ2-7	TRBD1	TRBV14	.	TGTGCCAGCAGCCAAGTTACCAGAGGTTTAGGACAGGGGATCTACGAGCAGTACTTC	CASSQVTRGLGQGIYEQYF
TRBJ1-2	TRBD1	TRBV5-4	.	TGTGCCAGCAGCTTGGCAGGGGGGTATGGCTACACCTTC	CASSLAGGYGYTF
TRBJ1-1	.	TRBV6-5	.	TGTGCCAGCAGTGATTGGGGTGAAGCTTTCTTT	CASSDWGEAFF
TRBJ1-5	.	TRBV13	.	TGTGCCAGCAGCTTAAGTGGCTCGGCCCAGCATTTT	CASSLSGSAQHF
TRBJ2-3	TRBD1	TRBV9	once	TGTGCCAGCAGCGTCCGGGACAGGGGCCCAGATACGCAGTATTTT	CASSVRDRGPDTQYF
TRBJ2-1	TRBD1	TRBV9	.	TGTGCCAGCAGCTCTACAGGGGGCCTTATCGATGAGCAGTTCTTC	CASSSTGGLIDEQFF
TRBJ1-5	.	TRBV5-6	.	TGTGCCAGCAGCATTTTAGGTGCAGGGTATCTTCAGCCCCAGCATTTT	CASSILGAGYLQPQHF
TRBJ1-5	.	TRBV19	large	TGTGCCAGTAGTATAGACGGAAGGACCCGGCAGCCCCAGCATTTT	CASSIDGRTRQPQHF
TRBJ1-1	.	TRBV6-5	.	TGTGCCAGCAGTTACGGGGGGGGGATGAACACTGAAGCTTTCTTT	CASSYGGGMNTEAFF
TRBJ1-1	.	TRBV19	.	TGTGCCAGTAAGGGCTTAGGGAACACTGAAGCTTTCTTT	CASKGLGNTEAFF